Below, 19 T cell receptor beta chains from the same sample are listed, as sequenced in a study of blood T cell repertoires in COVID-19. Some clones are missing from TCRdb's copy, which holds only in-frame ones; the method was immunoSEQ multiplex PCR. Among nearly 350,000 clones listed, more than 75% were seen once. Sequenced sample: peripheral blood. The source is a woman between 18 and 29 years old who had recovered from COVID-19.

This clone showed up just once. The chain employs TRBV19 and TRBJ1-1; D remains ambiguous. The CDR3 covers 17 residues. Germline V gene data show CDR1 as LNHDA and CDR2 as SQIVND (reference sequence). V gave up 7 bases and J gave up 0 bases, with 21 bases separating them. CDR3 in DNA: TGTGCCAGTACCCTAGGCAAAACCCTCCTCATGAACACTGAAGCTTTCTTT. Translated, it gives CASTLGKTLLMNTEAFF. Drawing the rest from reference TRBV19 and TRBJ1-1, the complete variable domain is DGGITQSPKYLFRKEGQNVTLSCEQNLNHDAMYWYRQDPGQGLRLIYYSQIVNDFQKGDIAEGYSVSREKKESFPLTVTSAQKNPTAFYLCASTLGKTLLMNTEAFFGQGTRLTVV.

CDR3 protein: CASSQELILVGGREARSTQYF. CDR3 sequence (DNA): TGCGCCAGCAGCCAAGAGCTTATTCTAGTTGGAGGGCGGGAGGCGCGATCGACCCAGTACTTC. The gene calls are TRBV4-3 and TRBJ2-5; TRBD2 matches 8 bases. Trimming at V came to 0 bases and at J to 7 bases, leaving 25 bases not matched to a gene. The CDR3 consists of 21 residues. Per germline, CDR1 LGHNA and CDR2 YSLEER.

The CDR3 nucleotides read TGTGCCAGCAGTTCCTTCGCAGCAGGCCAAGAGACCCAGTACTTC. Its protein is CASSSFAAGQETQYF. The chain recombines TRBV27 with TRBJ2-5; D unresolved. The CDR3 is 15 amino acids. Germline CDR1 is MNHEY and CDR2 is SMNVEV (reference sequence). Deletions cut 4 bases from V and 1 base from J, with 13 bases between.

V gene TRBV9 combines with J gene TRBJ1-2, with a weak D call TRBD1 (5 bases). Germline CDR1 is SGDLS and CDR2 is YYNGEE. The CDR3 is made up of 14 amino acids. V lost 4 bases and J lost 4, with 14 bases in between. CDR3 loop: CASSPGTRAYGYTF. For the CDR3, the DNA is TGTGCCAGCAGCCCCGGGACTCGAGCCTATGGCTACACCTTC.

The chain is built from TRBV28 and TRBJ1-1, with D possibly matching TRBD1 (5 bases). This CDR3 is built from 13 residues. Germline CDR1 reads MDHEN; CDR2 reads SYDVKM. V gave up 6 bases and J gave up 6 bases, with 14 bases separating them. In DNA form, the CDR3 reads TGTGCCAGCAGCCAACAGGTCCCCTCTGAAGCTTTCTTT. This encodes CASSQQVPSEAFF.

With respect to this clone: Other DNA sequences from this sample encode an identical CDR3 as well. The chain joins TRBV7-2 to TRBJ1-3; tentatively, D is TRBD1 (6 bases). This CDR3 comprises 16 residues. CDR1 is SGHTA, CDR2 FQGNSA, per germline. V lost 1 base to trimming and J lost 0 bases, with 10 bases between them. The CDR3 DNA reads TGTGCCAGCAGCTTAGGACAGGCGAGCTCTGGAAACACCATATATTTT. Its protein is CASSLGQASSGNTIYF. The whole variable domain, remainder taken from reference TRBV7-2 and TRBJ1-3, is GAGVSQSPSNKVTEKGKDVELRCDPISGHTALYWYRQSLGQGLEFLIYFQGNSAPDKSGLPSDRFSAERTGGSVSTLTIQRTQQEDSAVYLCASSLGQASSGNTIYFGEGSWLTVV.

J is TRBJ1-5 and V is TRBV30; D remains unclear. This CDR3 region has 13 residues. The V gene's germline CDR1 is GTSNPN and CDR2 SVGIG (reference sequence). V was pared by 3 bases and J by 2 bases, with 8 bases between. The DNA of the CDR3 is TGTGCCTGGAGCTATGTCGGCAATCAGCCCCAGCATTTT. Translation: CAWSYVGNQPQHF. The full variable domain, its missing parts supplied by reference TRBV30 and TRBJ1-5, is SQTIHQWPATLVQPVGSPLSLECTVEGTSNPNLYWYRQAAGRGLQLLFYSVGIGQISSEVPQNLSASRPQDRQFILSSKKLLLSDSGFYLCAWSYVGNQPQHFGDGTRLSIL.

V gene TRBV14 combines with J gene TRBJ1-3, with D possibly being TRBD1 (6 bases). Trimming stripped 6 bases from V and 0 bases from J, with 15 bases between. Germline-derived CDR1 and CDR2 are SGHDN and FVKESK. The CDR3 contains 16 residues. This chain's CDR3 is CASRLTGTYSGNTIYF. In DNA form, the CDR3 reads TGTGCCAGCAGGTTGACAGGCACTTACTCTGGAAACACCATATATTTT.

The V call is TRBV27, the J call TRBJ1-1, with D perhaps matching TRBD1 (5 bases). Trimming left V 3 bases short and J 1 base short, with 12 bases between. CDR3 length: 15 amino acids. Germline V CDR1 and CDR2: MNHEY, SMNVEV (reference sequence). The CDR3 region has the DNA TGTGCCAGCAGTTTCCAGGGTTCGGAGAACACTGAAGCTTTCTTT. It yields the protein CASSFQGSENTEAFF.

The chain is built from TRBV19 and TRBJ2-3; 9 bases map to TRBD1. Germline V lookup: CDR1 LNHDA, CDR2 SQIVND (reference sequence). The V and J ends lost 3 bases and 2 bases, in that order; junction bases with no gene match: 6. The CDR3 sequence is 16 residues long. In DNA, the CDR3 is TGTGCCAGTAGTATCCGAACAGGGGGCCTCACAGATACGCAGTATTTT. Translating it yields CASSIRTGGLTDTQYF.

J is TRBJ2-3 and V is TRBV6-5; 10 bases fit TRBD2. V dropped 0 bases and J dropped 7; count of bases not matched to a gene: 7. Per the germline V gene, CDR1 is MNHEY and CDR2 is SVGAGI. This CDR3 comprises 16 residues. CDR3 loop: CASSYSPLAGAYTQYF. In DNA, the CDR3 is TGTGCCAGCAGTTACTCCCCCCTAGCGGGAGCGTATACGCAGTATTTT.

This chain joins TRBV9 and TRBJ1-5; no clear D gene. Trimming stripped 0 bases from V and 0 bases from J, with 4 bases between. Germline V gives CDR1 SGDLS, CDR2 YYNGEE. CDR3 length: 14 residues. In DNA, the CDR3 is TGTGCCAGCAGCGTAGGAGGTAGCAATCAGCCCCAGCATTTT. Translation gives CASSVGGSNQPQHF.

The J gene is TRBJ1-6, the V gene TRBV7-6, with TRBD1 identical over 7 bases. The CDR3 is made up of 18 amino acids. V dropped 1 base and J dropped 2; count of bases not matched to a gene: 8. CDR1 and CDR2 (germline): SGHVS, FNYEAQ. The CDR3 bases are TGTGCCAGCAGCTTAGAAGCAGGGGGAGGCGCCTATAATTCACCCCTCCACTTT. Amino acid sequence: CASSLEAGGGAYNSPLHF.

The CDR3: CASSREPVTEAFF. In nucleotides, the CDR3 is TGTGCCAGCAGCCGTGAACCGGTCACTGAAGCTTTCTTT. The chain has TRBV5-4 and TRBJ1-1; D not resolved. Germline loops: CDR1 SGHNT, CDR2 YYREEE (reference sequence). V gave up 4 bases and J gave up 4 bases, with 11 bases separating them. The CDR3 sequence is 13 residues long. Based on the CDR3 plus reference TRBV5-4 and TRBJ1-1, the full variable domain is ETGVTQSPTHLIKTRGQQVTLRCSSQSGHNTVSWYQQALGQGPQFIFQYYREEENGRGNFPPRFSGLQFPNYSSELNVNALELDDSALYLCASSREPVTEAFFGQGTRLTVV.

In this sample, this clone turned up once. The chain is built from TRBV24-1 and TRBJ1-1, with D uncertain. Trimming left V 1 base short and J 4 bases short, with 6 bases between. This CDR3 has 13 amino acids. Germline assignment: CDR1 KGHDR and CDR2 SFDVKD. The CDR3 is CATSDFSGTEAFF. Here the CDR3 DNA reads TGTGCCACCAGTGATTTTTCCGGCACTGAAGCTTTCTTT.

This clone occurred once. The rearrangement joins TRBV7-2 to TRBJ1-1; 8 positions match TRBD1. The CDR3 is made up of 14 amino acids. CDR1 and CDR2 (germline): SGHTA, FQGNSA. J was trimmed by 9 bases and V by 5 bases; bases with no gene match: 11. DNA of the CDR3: TGTGCCAGCAGCCCCCGGACAGGGTTTAGTCAAGCTTTCTTT. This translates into CASSPRTGFSQAFF.

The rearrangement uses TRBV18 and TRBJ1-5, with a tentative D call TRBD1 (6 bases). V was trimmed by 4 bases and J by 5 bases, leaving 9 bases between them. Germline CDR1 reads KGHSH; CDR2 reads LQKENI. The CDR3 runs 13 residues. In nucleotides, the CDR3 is TGTGCCAGCTCACGGGACACCGATCAGCCCCAGCATTTT. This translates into CASSRDTDQPQHF.

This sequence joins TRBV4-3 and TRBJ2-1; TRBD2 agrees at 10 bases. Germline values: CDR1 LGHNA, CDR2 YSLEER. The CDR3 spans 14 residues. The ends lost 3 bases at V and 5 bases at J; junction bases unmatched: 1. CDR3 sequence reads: CASSQLAGDNEQFF. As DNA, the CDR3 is TGCGCCAGCAGCCAGCTAGCGGGAGACAATGAGCAGTTCTTC.

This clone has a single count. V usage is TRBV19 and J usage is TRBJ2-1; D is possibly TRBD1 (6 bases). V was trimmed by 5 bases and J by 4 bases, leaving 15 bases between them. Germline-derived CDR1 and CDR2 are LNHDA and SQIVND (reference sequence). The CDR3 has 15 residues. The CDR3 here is CASSSTPGQYNEQFF. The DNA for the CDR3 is TGTGCCAGTAGTTCCACTCCCGGACAGTACAATGAGCAGTTCTTC.